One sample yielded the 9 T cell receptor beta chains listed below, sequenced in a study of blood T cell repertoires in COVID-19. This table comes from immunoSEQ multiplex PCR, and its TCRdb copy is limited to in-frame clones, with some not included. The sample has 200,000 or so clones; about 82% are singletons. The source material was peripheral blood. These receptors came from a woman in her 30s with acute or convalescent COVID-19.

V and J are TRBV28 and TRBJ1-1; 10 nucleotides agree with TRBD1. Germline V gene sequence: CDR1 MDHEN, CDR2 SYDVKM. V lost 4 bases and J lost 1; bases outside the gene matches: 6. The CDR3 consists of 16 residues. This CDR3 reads CASSSRRTGGNTEAFF. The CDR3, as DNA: TGTGCCAGCAGTTCCCGAAGGACAGGGGGGAACACTGAAGCTTTCTTT. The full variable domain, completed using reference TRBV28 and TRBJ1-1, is DVKVTQSSRYLVKRTGEKVFLECVQDMDHENMFWYRQDPGLGLRLIYFSYDVKMKEKGDIPEGYSVSREKKERFSLILESASTNQTSMYLCASSSRRTGGNTEAFFGQGTRLTVV.

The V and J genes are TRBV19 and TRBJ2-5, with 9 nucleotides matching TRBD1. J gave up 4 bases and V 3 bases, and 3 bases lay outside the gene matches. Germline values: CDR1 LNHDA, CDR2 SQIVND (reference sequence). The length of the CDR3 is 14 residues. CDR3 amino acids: CASSMTGGAETQYF. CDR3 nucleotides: TGTGCCAGTAGTATGACAGGGGGTGCAGAGACCCAGTACTTC.

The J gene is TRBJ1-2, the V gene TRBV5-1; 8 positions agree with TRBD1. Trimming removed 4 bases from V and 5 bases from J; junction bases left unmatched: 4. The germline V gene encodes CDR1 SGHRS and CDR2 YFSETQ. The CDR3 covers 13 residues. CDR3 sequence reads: CASSVDRDYGYTF. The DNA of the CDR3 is TGCGCCAGCAGCGTGGACAGGGATTATGGCTACACCTTC.

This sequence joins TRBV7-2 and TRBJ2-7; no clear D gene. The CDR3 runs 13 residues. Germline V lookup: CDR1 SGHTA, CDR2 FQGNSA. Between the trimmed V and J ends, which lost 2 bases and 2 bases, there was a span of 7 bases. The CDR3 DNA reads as TGTGCCAGCAGCTTATCCAGAACCTACGAGCAGTACTTC. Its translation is CASSLSRTYEQYF.

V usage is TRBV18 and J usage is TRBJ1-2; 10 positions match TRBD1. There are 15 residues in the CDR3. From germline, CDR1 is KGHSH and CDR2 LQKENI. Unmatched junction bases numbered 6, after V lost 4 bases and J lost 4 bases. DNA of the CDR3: TGTGCCAGCTCACAAGACAGGGGGCAAGGCTATGGCTACACCTTC. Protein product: CASSQDRGQGYGYTF.

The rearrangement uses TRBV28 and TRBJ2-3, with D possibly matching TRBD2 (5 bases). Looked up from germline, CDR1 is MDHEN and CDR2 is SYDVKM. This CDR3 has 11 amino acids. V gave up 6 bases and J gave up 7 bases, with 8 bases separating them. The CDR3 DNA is TGTGCCAGCAGCAGAGGGTATACGCAGTATTTT. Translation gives CASSRGYTQYF.

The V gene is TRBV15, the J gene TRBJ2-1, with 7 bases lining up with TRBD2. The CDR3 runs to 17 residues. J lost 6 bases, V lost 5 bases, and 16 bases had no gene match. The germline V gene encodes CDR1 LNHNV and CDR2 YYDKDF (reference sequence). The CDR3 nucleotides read TGTGCCACCAGCTCCCCCAACGGCGGGAGTGGAGGCAATGAGCAGTTCTTC. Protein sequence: CATSSPNGGSGGNEQFF. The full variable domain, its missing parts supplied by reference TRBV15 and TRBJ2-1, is DAMVIQNPRYQVTQFGKPVTLSCSQTLNHNVMYWYQQKSSQAPKLLFHYYDKDFNNEADTPDNFQSRRPNTSFCFLDIRSPGLGDTAMYLCATSSPNGGSGGNEQFFGPGTRLTVL.

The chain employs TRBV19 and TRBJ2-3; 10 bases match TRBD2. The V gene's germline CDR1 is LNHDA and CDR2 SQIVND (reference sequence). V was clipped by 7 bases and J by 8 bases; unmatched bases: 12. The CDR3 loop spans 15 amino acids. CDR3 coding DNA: TGTGCCAGTACCTGGGCTAGCGGGAGCTCGGGTACGCAGTATTTT. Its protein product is CASTWASGSSGTQYF.

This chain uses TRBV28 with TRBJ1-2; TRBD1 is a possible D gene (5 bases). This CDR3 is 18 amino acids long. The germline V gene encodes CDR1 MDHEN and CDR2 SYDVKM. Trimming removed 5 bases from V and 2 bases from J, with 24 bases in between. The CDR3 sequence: CASSPTTLDRPGNYGYTF. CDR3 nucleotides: TGTGCCAGCAGTCCGACCACCCTCGACAGACCTGGGAACTATGGCTACACCTTC.